These 25 T cell receptor beta chains were sequenced from one sample in a study of blood T cell repertoires in COVID-19. The data were produced by immunoSEQ multiplex PCR, yet TCRdb's version contains in-frame clones alone and is incomplete. This table holds under 350,000 clones, 80% to 90% found once. The sample comprised peripheral blood. These receptors were obtained from a woman aged 65 to 85 with acute or convalescent COVID-19.

The V and J genes are TRBV19 and TRBJ1-5, with D perhaps matching TRBD1 (5 bases). The CDR3 sequence is 14 residues long. The ends were cut back, 6 bases at V and 6 bases at J, with 15 bases in the middle. CDR1 LNHDA and CDR2 SQIVND come from the germline V gene (reference sequence). CDR3 in DNA: TGTGCCAGTAGCGAAACGGGACTCCGTCAGCCCCAGCATTTT. It codes for CASSETGLRQPQHF.

The V and J genes are TRBV30 and TRBJ1-2, with TRBD1 identical over 8 bases. Germline CDR1 is GTSNPN and CDR2 is SVGIG (reference sequence). The CDR3 has 11 amino acids. V was pared by 3 bases and J by 8 bases, with 2 bases of the junction left unmatched. The CDR3 reads CAWSGTGGYTF. For the CDR3, the DNA is TGTGCCTGGAGCGGGACAGGAGGCTACACCTTC.

The chain couples TRBV2 to TRBJ2-6, with D possibly being TRBD1 (6 bases). The V end was cut by 5 bases, the J end by 2 bases, with 10 bases between. CDR1 and CDR2 from the germline V gene are SNHLY and FYNNEI. The CDR3 runs to 15 residues. DNA for the CDR3: TGTGCCAGCAGTCTAACAGGGACTGGGGCCAACGTCCTGACTTTC. It encodes CASSLTGTGANVLTF.

The table lists this clone with a count of one. The gene calls are TRBV5-1 and TRBJ2-1, with TRBD2 as a possible D gene (6 bases). V lost 5 bases and J lost 8, with 17 bases in between. The germline gives CDR1 SGHRS, CDR2 YFSETQ. CDR3 length: 14 residues. Written as DNA, the CDR3 is TGCGCCAGCAGTCGGGCGGTGGGGGAGGATGAGCAGTTCTTC. Protein product: CASSRAVGEDEQFF.

V is TRBV7-8 and J is TRBJ2-1; D is perhaps TRBD2 (6 bases). V shed 1 base and J shed 3 bases, with 10 bases lying between them. Germline V lookup: CDR1 SGHVS, CDR2 FQNEAQ. There are 15 residues in the CDR3. CDR3 in DNA: TGTGCCAGCAGCTTAGAAGGCGGGGTCTACAATGAGCAGTTCTTC. It encodes CASSLEGGVYNEQFF. The full variable domain, with the rest looked up from reference TRBV7-8 and TRBJ2-1, is GAGVSQSPRYKVAKRGQDVALRCDPISGHVSLFWYQQALGQGPEFLTYFQNEAQLDKSGLPSDRFFAERPEGSVSTLKIQRTQQEDSAVYLCASSLEGGVYNEQFFGPGTRLTVL.

This clone was seen just once. This chain links TRBV19 with TRBJ2-7, with 10 bases that match TRBD1. V dropped 3 bases and J dropped 4; count of bases not matched to a gene: 6. Germline CDR1 LNHDA, CDR2 SQIVND (reference sequence). This CDR3 has 15 residues. The CDR3 DNA follows: TGTGCCAGTAGTATTAGAGGACAGGGGGTGTACGAGCAGTACTTC. Amino acid sequence: CASSIRGQGVYEQYF.

CDR3 residues: CASSLRDKYQPQHF. DNA of the CDR3: TGTGCCAGCAGCTTGAGGGACAAGTATCAGCCCCAGCATTTT. This chain links TRBV5-6 with TRBJ1-5; D perhaps matches TRBD1 (6 bases). Germline V gene sequence: CDR1 SGHDT, CDR2 YYEEEE. V lost 1 base and J 5 bases, leaving 10 bases between the germline ends. CDR3 length: 14 residues. Full variable domain (missing parts from reference TRBV5-6 and TRBJ1-5): DAGVTQSPTHLIKTRGQQVTLRCSPKSGHDTVSWYQQALGQGPQFIFQYYEEEERQRGNFPDRFSGHQFPNYSSELNVNALLLGDSALYLCASSLRDKYQPQHFGDGTRLSIL.

This chain uses TRBV6-5 with TRBJ2-3, with D maybe TRBD2 (6 bases). The ends were cut back, 5 bases at V and 5 bases at J, with 11 bases in the middle. CDR3 length: 13 residues. In germline, CDR1 is MNHEY, CDR2 SVGAGI. CDR3: CASSRGFGDTQYF. The CDR3 nucleotides are TGTGCCAGCAGTCGGGGGTTTGGAGATACGCAGTATTTT.

The table lists this clone with a count of one. This chain connects TRBV5-6 to TRBJ2-7, with TRBD1 identical over 8 bases. Germline-derived CDR1 and CDR2 are SGHDT and YYEEEE. This CDR3 is 14 amino acids long. V was pared by 1 base and J by 3 bases, with 3 bases of the junction left unmatched. The CDR3 nucleotides read TGTGCCAGCAGCTTGACGGACAGGGTCTACGAGCAGTACTTC. As protein: CASSLTDRVYEQYF.

The rearrangement joins TRBV11-2 to TRBJ1-2; D ambiguous. This CDR3 has 14 residues. Germline lookup yields CDR1 SGHAT and CDR2 FQNNGV. V was shortened by 1 base and J by 4 bases, with 10 bases between the two germline ends. CDR3 sequence reads: CASSLGRFSYGYTF. CDR3 nucleotides: TGTGCCAGCAGCTTAGGCAGGTTCTCCTATGGCTACACCTTC.

In its sample, this clone was seen a few times. V usage is TRBV15 and J usage is TRBJ1-6; tentatively, D is TRBD1 (5 bases). CDR1 is LNHNV, CDR2 YYDKDF, per germline (reference sequence). CDR3 length: 15 residues. V lost 0 bases, J lost 5 bases, and 8 bases lay in between. Here the CDR3 reads CATSREIQDNSPLHF. DNA for the CDR3: TGTGCCACCAGCAGAGAAATACAGGATAATTCACCCCTCCACTTT.

The J gene is TRBJ2-7, the V gene TRBV30; D may be TRBD1 (6 bases). Per the germline V gene, CDR1 is GTSNPN and CDR2 is SVGIG (reference sequence). Deletions cut 3 bases from V and 7 bases from J, with 13 bases between. The CDR3 runs to 12 residues. CDR3 sequence: CAWRGAVREQYF. The CDR3 nucleotides are TGTGCCTGGAGGGGGGCCGTAAGGGAGCAGTACTTC. The whole variable domain, remainder taken from reference TRBV30 and TRBJ2-7, is SQTIHQWPATLVQPVGSPLSLECTVEGTSNPNLYWYRQAAGRGLQLLFYSVGIGQISSEVPQNLSASRPQDRQFILSSKKLLLSDSGFYLCAWRGAVREQYFGPGTRLTVT.

This clone was seen once. The chain uses TRBV20-1 and TRBJ2-5, with a tentative D call TRBD1 (5 bases). Germline V gene data show CDR1 as DFQATT and CDR2 as SNEGSKA (reference sequence). V gave up 4 bases and J gave up 7 bases, with 10 bases separating them. The CDR3 consists of 11 residues. The CDR3 here is CSATGSGTQYF. In nucleotides, the CDR3 is TGCAGTGCTACAGGGTCGGGGACCCAGTACTTC.

The chain uses TRBV6-5 and TRBJ2-7; TRBD2 matches at 9 bases. Germline lookup yields CDR1 MNHEY and CDR2 SVGAGI. This CDR3 region has 14 residues. J lost 4 bases, V lost 8 bases, and 9 bases had no gene match. The CDR3 is CASARGGAAYEQYF. CDR3 bases: TGTGCCAGCGCCCGCGGGGGGGCGGCGTACGAGCAGTACTTC.

V gene TRBV18 combines with J gene TRBJ1-2; D call uncertain. Trimming cost V 1 base and J 3 bases, with 12 bases left between them. The germline V gene has CDR1 KGHSH and CDR2 LQKENI. CDR3 size: 15 residues. CDR3 in amino acids: CASSPRRPPDYGYTF. As DNA, the CDR3 is TGTGCCAGCTCACCACGGAGGCCACCGGACTATGGCTACACCTTC.

V and J are TRBV5-6 and TRBJ1-5; D not certain. This CDR3 has 15 amino acids. The germline V and J ends were trimmed by 3 bases and 0 bases, with 10 bases remaining between them. Per germline, CDR1 SGHDT and CDR2 YYEEEE. The DNA of the CDR3 is TGTGCCAGCAGCTGGGCCAAATATAGCAATCAGCCCCAGCATTTT. It specifies CASSWAKYSNQPQHF.

V usage is TRBV19 and J usage is TRBJ2-3; D is unresolved. The length of the CDR3 is 12 residues. V was clipped by 4 bases and J by 5 bases, with 7 bases between them. Per the germline V gene, CDR1 is LNHDA and CDR2 is SQIVND (reference sequence). The CDR3, as DNA: TGTGCCAGTAGTAAATCACAAGATACGCAGTATTTT. As protein: CASSKSQDTQYF.

This chain uses TRBV5-5 with TRBJ1-2; unclear D gene. The CDR3 runs 14 residues. Trimming stripped 0 bases from V and 3 bases from J, with 9 bases between. Germline V gene lookup returns CDR1 SGHKS and CDR2 YYEKEE (reference sequence). In DNA, the CDR3 is TGTGCCAGCAGCTTGGAGTCGCGGGACTATGGCTACACCTTC. Protein product: CASSLESRDYGYTF.

J is TRBJ1-3 and V is TRBV4-1; D may be TRBD1 (5 bases). Germline CDR1 and CDR2: MGHRA and YSYEKL. Trimming removed 4 bases at V and 7 bases at J, with 23 bases between. This CDR3 comprises 17 residues. The CDR3: CASSLQGEAGFTNTIYF. For the CDR3, the DNA is TGCGCCAGCAGCCTACAAGGGGAGGCAGGTTTTACGAACACCATATATTTT.

The chain couples TRBV19 to TRBJ1-6, with 8 nucleotides matching TRBD1. Germline values: CDR1 LNHDA, CDR2 SQIVND (reference sequence). CDR3 length equals 16 residues. V lost 6 bases, J lost 6 bases, and 10 bases stayed unmatched. CDR3 DNA sequence: TGTGCCAGTAGATCGGCAGGGGGCTTAAGTAATTCACCCCTCCACTTT. The encoded protein is CASRSAGGLSNSPLHF.

This clone was seen a few times. The chain is built from TRBV24-1 and TRBJ2-3; TRBD2 might be the D (6 bases). The CDR3 is 13 amino acids. Trimming took off 9 bases at V and 2 bases at J, with 11 bases between the two ends. The germline V gene encodes CDR1 KGHDR and CDR2 SFDVKD. This CDR3 is CATQDYDTDTQYF. The CDR3 nucleotides are TGTGCCACCCAGGACTATGACACAGATACGCAGTATTTT.

The chain combines TRBV11-2 with TRBJ2-1, with 7 bases identical to TRBD1. After removal of 4 bases from V and 2 bases from J, the junction contained 8 bases not matched to a gene. Germline lookup yields CDR1 SGHAT and CDR2 FQNNGV. The CDR3 covers 16 residues. DNA for the CDR3: TGTGCCAGCAGCTCACACCGGGACAGAGCCTACAATGAGCAGTTCTTC. Its translation: CASSSHRDRAYNEQFF.

This clone was seen more than once but under ten times. The J gene is TRBJ1-5, the V gene TRBV6-2 or TRBV6-3, with 10 bases aligning to TRBD1. V lost 1 base to trimming and J lost 3 bases; unmatched junction nucleotides: 6. This CDR3 has 17 residues. CDR1 is MNHEY and CDR2 is SVGEGT in the germline V gene. The CDR3 DNA sequence: TGTGCCAGCAGTTACTTCCGGACAGGGGGGATCAATCAGCCCCAGCATTTT. It specifies CASSYFRTGGINQPQHF.

The CDR3 DNA reads TGTGCCAGCCTAGATCCGGGACAGGGGGCGCATGAGCAGTTCTTC. It specifies CASLDPGQGAHEQFF. The chain combines TRBV19 with TRBJ2-1; 12 bases fit TRBD1. The germline gives CDR1 LNHDA, CDR2 SQIVND (reference sequence). The CDR3 covers 15 residues. The V segment lost 9 bases and the J segment 8 bases; nucleotides outside the gene matches: 11.

The chain combines TRBV9 with TRBJ1-4; tentatively, D is TRBD1 (5 bases). Deletions cut 3 bases from V and 5 bases from J, with 11 bases between. The CDR3 totals 14 residues. Germline V gene data show CDR1 as SGDLS and CDR2 as YYNGEE. CDR3 sequence: CASSANQGNEKLFF. CDR3 DNA: TGTGCCAGCAGCGCTAATCAGGGAAATGAAAAACTGTTTTTT.